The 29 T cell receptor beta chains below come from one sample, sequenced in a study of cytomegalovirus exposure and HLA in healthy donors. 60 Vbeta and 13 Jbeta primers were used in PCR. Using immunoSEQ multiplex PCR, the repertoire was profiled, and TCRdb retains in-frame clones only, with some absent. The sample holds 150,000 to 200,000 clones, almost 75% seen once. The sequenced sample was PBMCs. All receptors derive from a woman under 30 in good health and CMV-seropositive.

In DNA, the CDR3 is TGTGCCAGCAGAGGACAGGGTAATTCACCCCTCCACTTT. Amino acid sequence: CASRGQGNSPLHF. The J gene is TRBJ1-6, the V gene TRBV9; TRBD1 aligns across 8 bases. The CDR3 covers 13 residues. V trimming: 5 bases; J trimming: 6 bases; junction bases outside the gene matches: 1. CDR1 is SGDLS and CDR2 is YYNGEE in the germline V gene.

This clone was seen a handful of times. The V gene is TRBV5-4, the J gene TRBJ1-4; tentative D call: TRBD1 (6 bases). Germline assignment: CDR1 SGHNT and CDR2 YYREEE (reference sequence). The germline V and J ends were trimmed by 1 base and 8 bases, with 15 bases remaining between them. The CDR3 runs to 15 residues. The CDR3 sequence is CASSLTGTLEEKLFF. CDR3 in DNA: TGTGCCAGCAGCTTGACCGGGACATTGGAGGAAAAACTGTTTTTT.

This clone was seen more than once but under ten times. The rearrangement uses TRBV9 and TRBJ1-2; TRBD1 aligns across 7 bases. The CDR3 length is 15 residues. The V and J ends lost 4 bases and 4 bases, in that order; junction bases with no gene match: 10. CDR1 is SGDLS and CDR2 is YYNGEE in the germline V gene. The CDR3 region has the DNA TGTGCCAGCAGCCCCCGGGACAGCCCCAGCTATGGCTACACCTTC. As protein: CASSPRDSPSYGYTF.

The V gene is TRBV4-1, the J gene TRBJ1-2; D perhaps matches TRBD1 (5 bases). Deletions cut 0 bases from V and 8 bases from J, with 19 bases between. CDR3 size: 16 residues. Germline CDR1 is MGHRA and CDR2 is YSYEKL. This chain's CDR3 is CASSQEKGRVLEGYTF. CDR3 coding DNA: TGCGCCAGCAGCCAAGAGAAGGGGCGAGTGCTCGAGGGCTACACCTTC.

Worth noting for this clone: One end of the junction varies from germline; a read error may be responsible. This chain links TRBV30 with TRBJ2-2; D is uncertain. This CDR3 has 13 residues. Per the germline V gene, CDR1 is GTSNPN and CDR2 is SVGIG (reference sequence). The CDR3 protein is CAWGVSVYGELFF. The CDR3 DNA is TGTGCCTGGGGTGTAAGCGTCTACGGGGAGCTGTTTTTT.

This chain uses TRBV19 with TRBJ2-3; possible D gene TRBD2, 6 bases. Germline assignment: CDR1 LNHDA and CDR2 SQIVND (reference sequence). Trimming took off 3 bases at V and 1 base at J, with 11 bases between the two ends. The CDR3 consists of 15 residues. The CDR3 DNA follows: TGTGCCAGTAGTATGCGGGATGGCGGCACAGATACGCAGTATTTT. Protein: CASSMRDGGTDTQYF.

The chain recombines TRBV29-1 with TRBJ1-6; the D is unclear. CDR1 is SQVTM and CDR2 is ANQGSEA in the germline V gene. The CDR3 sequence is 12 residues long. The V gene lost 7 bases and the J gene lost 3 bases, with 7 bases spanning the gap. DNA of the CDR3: TGCAGCGCCCAGGACTATAATTCACCCCTCCACTTT. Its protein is CSAQDYNSPLHF. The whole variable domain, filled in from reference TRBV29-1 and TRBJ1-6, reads SAVISQKPSRDICQRGTSLTIQCQVDSQVTMMFWYRQQPGQSLTLIATANQGSEATYESGFVIDKFPISRPNLTFSTLTVSNMSPEDSSIYLCSAQDYNSPLHFGNGTRLTVT.

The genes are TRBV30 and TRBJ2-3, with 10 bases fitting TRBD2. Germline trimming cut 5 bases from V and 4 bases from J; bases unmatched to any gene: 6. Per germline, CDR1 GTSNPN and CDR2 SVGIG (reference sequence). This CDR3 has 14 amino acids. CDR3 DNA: TGTGCCTGGGGTAGCGGGGGGACTCCAGATACGCAGTATTTT. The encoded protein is CAWGSGGTPDTQYF.

The CDR3 is CAWSGTTEGRAYEQYF. The CDR3 DNA reads TGTGCCTGGAGTGGCACCACGGAGGGTCGGGCCTACGAGCAGTACTTC. The J gene is TRBJ2-7, the V gene TRBV30, with D possibly matching TRBD2 (6 bases). The CDR3 sequence is 16 residues long. Germline CDR1 GTSNPN, CDR2 SVGIG (reference sequence). V lost 1 base, J lost 2 bases, and 18 bases lay in between.

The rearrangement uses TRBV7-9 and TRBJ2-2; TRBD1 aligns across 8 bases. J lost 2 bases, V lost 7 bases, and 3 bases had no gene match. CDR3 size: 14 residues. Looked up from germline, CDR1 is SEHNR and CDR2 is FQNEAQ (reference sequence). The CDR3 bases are TGTGCCAGCACCGGACAGGGAAACACCGGGGAGCTGTTTTTT. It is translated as CASTGQGNTGELFF.

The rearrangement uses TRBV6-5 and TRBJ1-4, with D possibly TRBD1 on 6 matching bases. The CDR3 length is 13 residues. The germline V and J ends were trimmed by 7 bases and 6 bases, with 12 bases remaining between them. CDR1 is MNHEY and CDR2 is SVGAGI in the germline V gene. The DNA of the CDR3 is TGTGCCAGCAACAGGGCAGGGGATGAAAAACTGTTTTTT. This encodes CASNRAGDEKLFF.

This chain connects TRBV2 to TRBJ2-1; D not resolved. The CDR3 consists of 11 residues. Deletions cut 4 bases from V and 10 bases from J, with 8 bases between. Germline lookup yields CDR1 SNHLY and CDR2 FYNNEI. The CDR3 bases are TGTGCCAGCAGTGCGAGGTACGAGCAGTTCTTC. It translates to CASSARYEQFF.

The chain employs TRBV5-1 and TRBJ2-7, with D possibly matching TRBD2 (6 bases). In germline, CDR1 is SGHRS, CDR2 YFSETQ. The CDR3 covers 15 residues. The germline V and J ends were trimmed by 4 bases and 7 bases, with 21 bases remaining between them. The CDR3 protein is CASSRGGTGLLEQYF. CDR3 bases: TGCGCCAGCAGCCGAGGCGGGACGGGGTTATTAGAGCAGTACTTC.

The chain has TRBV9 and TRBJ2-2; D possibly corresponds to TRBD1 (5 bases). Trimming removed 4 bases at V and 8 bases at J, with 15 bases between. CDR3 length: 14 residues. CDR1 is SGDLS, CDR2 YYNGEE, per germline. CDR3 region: CASSPPPGRGELFF. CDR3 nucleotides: TGTGCCAGCAGCCCTCCCCCAGGGCGGGGGGAGCTGTTTTTT.

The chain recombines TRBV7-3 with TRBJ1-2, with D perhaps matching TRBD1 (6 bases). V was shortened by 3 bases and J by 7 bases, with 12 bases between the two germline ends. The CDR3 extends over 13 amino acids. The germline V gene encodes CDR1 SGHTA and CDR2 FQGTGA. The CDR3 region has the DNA TGTGCCAGCAGCTTCGGCAGGGGTTCTGGCTACACCTTC. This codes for CASSFGRGSGYTF. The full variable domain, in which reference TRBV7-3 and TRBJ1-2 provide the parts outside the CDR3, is GAGVSQTPSNKVTEKGKYVELRCDPISGHTALYWYRQSLGQGPEFLIYFQGTGAADDSGLPNDRFFAVRPEGSVSTLKIQRTERGDSAVYLCASSFGRGSGYTFGSGTRLTVV.

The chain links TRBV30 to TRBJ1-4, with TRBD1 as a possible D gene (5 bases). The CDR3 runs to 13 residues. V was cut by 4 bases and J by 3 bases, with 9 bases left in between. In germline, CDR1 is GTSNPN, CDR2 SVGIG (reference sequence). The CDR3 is CAWKEQANEKLFF. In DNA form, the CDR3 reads TGTGCCTGGAAGGAACAGGCTAATGAAAAACTGTTTTTT. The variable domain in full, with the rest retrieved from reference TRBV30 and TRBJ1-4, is SQTIHQWPATLVQPVGSPLSLECTVEGTSNPNLYWYRQAAGRGLQLLFYSVGIGQISSEVPQNLSASRPQDRQFILSSKKLLLSDSGFYLCAWKEQANEKLFFGSGTQLSVL.

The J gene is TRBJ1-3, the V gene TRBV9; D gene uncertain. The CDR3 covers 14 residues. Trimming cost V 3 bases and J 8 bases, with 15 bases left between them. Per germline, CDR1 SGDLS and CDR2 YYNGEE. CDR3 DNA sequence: TGTGCCAGCAGCGGGAAACAGTCCCCGGACACCATATATTTT. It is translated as CASSGKQSPDTIYF.

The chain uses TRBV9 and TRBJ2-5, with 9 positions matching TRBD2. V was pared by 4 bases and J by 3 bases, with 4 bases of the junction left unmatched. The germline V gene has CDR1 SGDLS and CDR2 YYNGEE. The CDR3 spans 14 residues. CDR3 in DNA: TGTGCCAGCAGCCCGGGGACTAGCAAAGAGACCCAGTACTTC. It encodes CASSPGTSKETQYF.

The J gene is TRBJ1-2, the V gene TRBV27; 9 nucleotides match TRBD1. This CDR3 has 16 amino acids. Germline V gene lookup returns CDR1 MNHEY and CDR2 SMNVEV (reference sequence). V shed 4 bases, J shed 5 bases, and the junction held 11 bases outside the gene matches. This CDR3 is CASSSITGGSGYGYTF. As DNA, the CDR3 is TGTGCCAGCAGTTCGATAACAGGGGGCAGTGGGTATGGCTACACCTTC.

This CDR3 is CASSWNRGMNTEAFF. The CDR3 bases are TGTGCCAGCAGCTGGAACAGGGGAATGAACACTGAAGCTTTCTTT. The V call is TRBV5-4, the J call TRBJ1-1, with 7 bases aligning to TRBD1. This CDR3 comprises 15 residues. Losses at the gene ends were 3 bases for V and 0 bases for J; bases not matched to a gene: 5. Germline V gene sequence: CDR1 SGHNT, CDR2 YYREEE (reference sequence).

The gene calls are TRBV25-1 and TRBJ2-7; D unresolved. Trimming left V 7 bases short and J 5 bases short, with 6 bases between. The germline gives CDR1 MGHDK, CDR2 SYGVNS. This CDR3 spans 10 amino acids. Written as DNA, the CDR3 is TGTGCCAGCACAGGCGACGAGCAGTACTTC. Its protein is CASTGDEQYF.

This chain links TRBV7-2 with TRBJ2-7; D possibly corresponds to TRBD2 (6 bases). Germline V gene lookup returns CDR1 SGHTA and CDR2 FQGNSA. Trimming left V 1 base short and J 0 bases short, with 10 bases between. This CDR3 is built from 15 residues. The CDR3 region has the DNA TGTGCCAGCAGCTTAGGACTAGGTCCCTCCTACGAGCAGTACTTC. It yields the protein CASSLGLGPSYEQYF.

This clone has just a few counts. CDR3 region: CASSLGQNYNSPLHF. The CDR3 region has the DNA TGTGCCAGCAGCTTGGGGCAGAATTATAATTCACCCCTCCACTTT. The chain has TRBV5-6 and TRBJ1-6; D is unclear. The germline V gene has CDR1 SGHDT and CDR2 YYEEEE. V lost 0 bases to trimming and J lost 4 bases, with 8 bases between them. This CDR3 has 15 residues.

CDR3 amino acids: CASSILGQGPGMSNQPQHF. Written as DNA, the CDR3 is TGTGCCAGTAGTATTCTAGGACAGGGGCCGGGAATGAGCAATCAGCCCCAGCATTTT. This chain links TRBV19 with TRBJ1-5, with TRBD1 matching 9 bases. Unmatched junction bases numbered 13, after V lost 3 bases and J lost 1 base. Germline V gene sequence: CDR1 LNHDA, CDR2 SQIVND (reference sequence). The CDR3 totals 19 residues.

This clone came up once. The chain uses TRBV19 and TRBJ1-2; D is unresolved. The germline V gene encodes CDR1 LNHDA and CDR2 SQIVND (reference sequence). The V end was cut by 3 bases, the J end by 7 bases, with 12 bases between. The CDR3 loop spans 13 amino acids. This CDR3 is CASSMRPAIGYTF. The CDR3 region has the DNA TGTGCCAGTAGTATGCGGCCTGCTATTGGCTACACCTTC.

The CDR3 DNA follows: TGCGCCAGCAGCCAAGAGGGGCCGCTTGCTAACTATGGCTACACCTTC. This encodes CASSQEGPLANYGYTF. The chain recombines TRBV4-1 with TRBJ1-2; D perhaps matches TRBD1 (5 bases). Trimming pared 0 bases from V and 0 bases from J, leaving 11 bases between. From germline, CDR1 is MGHRA and CDR2 YSYEKL. The CDR3 loop spans 16 amino acids.

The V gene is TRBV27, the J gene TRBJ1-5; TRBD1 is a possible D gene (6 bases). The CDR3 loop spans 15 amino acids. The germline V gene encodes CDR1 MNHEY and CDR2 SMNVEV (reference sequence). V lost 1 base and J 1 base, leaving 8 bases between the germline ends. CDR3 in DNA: TGTGCCAGCAGTTTATGGGGGCGAAGCAATCAGCCCCAGCATTTT. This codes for CASSLWGRSNQPQHF.

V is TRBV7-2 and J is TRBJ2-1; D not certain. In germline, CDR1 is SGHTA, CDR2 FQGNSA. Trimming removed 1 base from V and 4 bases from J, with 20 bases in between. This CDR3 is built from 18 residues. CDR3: CASSLEGRARTLYNEQFF. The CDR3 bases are TGTGCCAGCAGCTTAGAAGGCCGAGCGCGCACTTTATACAATGAGCAGTTCTTC.

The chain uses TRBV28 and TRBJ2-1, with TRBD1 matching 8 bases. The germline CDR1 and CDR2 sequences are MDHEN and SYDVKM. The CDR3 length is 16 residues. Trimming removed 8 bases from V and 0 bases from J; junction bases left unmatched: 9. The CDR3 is CASGPWDRSSYNEQFF. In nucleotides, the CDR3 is TGTGCCAGCGGACCTTGGGACAGGAGCTCCTACAATGAGCAGTTCTTC.